This T cell receptor (beta chain) was retrieved from a study of blood T cells in healthy people across ages. CDR1 is SGHVS and CDR2 is FQNEAQ in the germline V gene. The length of the CDR3 is 14 residues. With 1 base removed from V and 4 bases from J, the gap between germline ends came to 10 bases. Alongside a J-beta primer mix, a sample-barcoded 5' primer served in a second PCR lasting about 7 to 11 cycles. TCRdb analysed the 5' RACE reads with MiXCR anew, one entry per CDR3 protein. Of some 730,000 distinct CDR3 sequences in the sample, about 20% were seen once. The rearrangement links TRBV7-8 to TRBJ1-2; possibly TRBD1 for D (5 bases). The receptor was isolated from a man between 65 and 85 years old in good health. Sequenced: blood. The CDR3 DNA reads TGTGCCAGCAGCTTAGACACCACAGGCTATGGCTACACCTTC. As protein: CASSLDTTGYGYTF.